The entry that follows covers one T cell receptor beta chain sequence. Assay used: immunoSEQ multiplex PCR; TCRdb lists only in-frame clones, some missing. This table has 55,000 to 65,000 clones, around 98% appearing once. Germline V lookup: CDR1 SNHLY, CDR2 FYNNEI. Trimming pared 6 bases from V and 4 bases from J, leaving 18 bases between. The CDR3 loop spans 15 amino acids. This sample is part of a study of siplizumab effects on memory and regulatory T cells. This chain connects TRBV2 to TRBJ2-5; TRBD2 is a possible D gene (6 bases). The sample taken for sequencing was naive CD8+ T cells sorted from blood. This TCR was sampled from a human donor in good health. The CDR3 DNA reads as TGTGCCAGCAGCGGAGGACGGTTCGGGGGAGAGACCCAGTACTTC. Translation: CASSGGRFGGETQYF. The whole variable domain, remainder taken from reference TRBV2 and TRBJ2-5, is EPEVTQTPSHQVTQMGQEVILRCVPISNHLYFYWYRQILGQKVEFLVSFYNNEISEKSEIFDDQFSVERPDGSNFTLKIRSTKLEDSAMYFCASSGGRFGGETQYFGPGTRLLVL.